Listed below are T cell receptor beta chains from one sample, sequenced in a study of OX40 agonist ivuxolimab in advanced cancers. Only in-frame clones appear in the TCRdb table, and some are missing; sequencing was by immunoSEQ multiplex PCR. Of around 110,000 clones listed, 90% were seen once; the top ten hold 0.48%. The material sequenced was CD4+ or CD8+ T cells sorted from blood, taken in a trial of the OX40 agonist ivuxolimab. The receptors derive from an adult with an advanced solid tumor such as melanoma, head and neck, liver or kidney cancer. Both conserved end residues are part of each CDR3. The D gene is left open where the match is weak. The listing skips clone size in some rows; elsewhere it reads once, few, many or a size class.

j_gene: TRBJ1-2
v_gene: TRBV4-2
abundance: NA
d_gene: NA
CDR3aa: CASSQATDRNYGYTF
CDR3nt: TGTGCCAGCAGCCAGGCTACGGACAGAAACTATGGCTACACCTTC

j_gene: TRBJ1-5
v_gene: TRBV28
abundance: NA
d_gene: NA
CDR3aa: CASSLWRMGNQPQHF
CDR3nt: TGTGCCAGCAGTTTATGGCGTATGGGCAATCAGCCCCAGCATTTT

j_gene: TRBJ2-1
v_gene: TRBV5-1
abundance: NA
d_gene: NA
CDR3aa: CASSLGGRVTYNEQFF
CDR3nt: TGCGCCAGCAGCTTGGGGGGCAGGGTGACCTACAATGAGCAGTTCTTC

j_gene: TRBJ1-2
v_gene: TRBV11-2
abundance: NA
d_gene: NA
CDR3aa: CASSLEATGARGYTF
CDR3nt: TGTGCCAGCAGCTTAGAAGCGACGGGGGCGCGCGGCTACACCTTC

j_gene: TRBJ1-1
v_gene: TRBV10-3
abundance: NA
d_gene: TRBD1
CDR3aa: CAIRATGGGTEAFF
CDR3nt: TGTGCCATCAGGGCGACAGGGGGAGGTACTGAAGCTTTCTTT

j_gene: TRBJ1-1
v_gene: TRBV7-2
abundance: NA
d_gene: TRBD1
CDR3aa: CASTPFATGGTNTEAFF
CDR3nt: TGTGCCAGCACCCCGTTTGCGACAGGGGGCACGAACACTGAAGCTTTCTTT

j_gene: TRBJ1-1
v_gene: TRBV6-1
abundance: NA
d_gene: NA
CDR3aa: CASSETQRVVVPEAFF
CDR3nt: TGTGCCAGCAGCGAAACACAGAGGGTCGTGGTCCCTGAAGCTTTCTTT

j_gene: TRBJ1-6
v_gene: TRBV21-1
abundance: once
d_gene: NA
CDR3aa: CASSRQGSSPLHF
CDR3nt: TGTGCCAGCAGCCGGCAGGGTAGTTCACCCCTCCACTTT

j_gene: TRBJ1-5
v_gene: TRBV30
abundance: NA
d_gene: NA
CDR3aa: CAWTPTAIGNQPQHF
CDR3nt: TGTGCCTGGACCCCAACCGCGATTGGCAATCAGCCCCAGCATTTT

j_gene: TRBJ2-4
v_gene: TRBV19
abundance: NA
d_gene: NA
CDR3aa: CASHSLTAPILAKNIQYF
CDR3nt: TGTGCCAGCCACTCCCTGACGGCCCCGATCTTAGCCAAAAACATTCAGTACTTC

j_gene: TRBJ2-1
v_gene: TRBV30
abundance: NA
d_gene: TRBD2
CDR3aa: CAWSERASGEQFF
CDR3nt: TGTGCCTGGAGTGAAAGGGCTAGCGGTGAGCAGTTCTTC

j_gene: TRBJ2-3
v_gene: TRBV5-1
abundance: NA
d_gene: NA
CDR3aa: CASSLAGVGSTDTQYF
CDR3nt: TGCGCCAGCAGCTTGGCCGGGGTCGGGAGCACAGATACGCAGTATTTT

j_gene: TRBJ2-2
v_gene: TRBV4-1
abundance: NA
d_gene: NA
CDR3aa: CASSHLGGNTGELFF
CDR3nt: TGCGCCAGCAGCCACCTAGGGGGGAACACCGGGGAGCTGTTTTTT

j_gene: TRBJ2-2
v_gene: TRBV6-1
abundance: once
d_gene: NA
CDR3aa: CASSESYATGELFF
CDR3nt: TGTGCCAGCAGTGAATCCTACGCCACCGGGGAGCTGTTTTTT

j_gene: TRBJ1-1
v_gene: TRBV6-5
abundance: NA
d_gene: NA
CDR3aa: CASSYGAGWNTEAFF
CDR3nt: TGTGCCAGCAGTTACGGAGCAGGGTGGAACACTGAAGCTTTCTTT

j_gene: TRBJ2-2
v_gene: TRBV5-1
abundance: NA
d_gene: NA
CDR3aa: CASSLVGAGELFF
CDR3nt: TGCGCCAGCAGCTTGGTGGGTGCCGGGGAGCTGTTTTTT

j_gene: TRBJ2-1
v_gene: TRBV7-2
abundance: NA
d_gene: NA
CDR3aa: CASSLPTYNEQFF
CDR3nt: TGTGCCAGCAGCCTACCCACTTACAATGAGCAGTTCTTC

j_gene: TRBJ2-3
v_gene: TRBV7-3
abundance: NA
d_gene: NA
CDR3aa: CASSFGDTQYF
CDR3nt: TGTGCCAGCAGCTTTGGGGATACGCAGTATTTT

j_gene: TRBJ1-6
v_gene: TRBV13
abundance: NA
d_gene: NA
CDR3aa: CASSSSSYNSPLHF
CDR3nt: TGTGCCAGCAGTTCTAGCTCCTATAATTCACCCCTCCACTTT

j_gene: TRBJ2-5
v_gene: TRBV6-1
abundance: NA
d_gene: NA
CDR3aa: CASSEAGGTEETQYF
CDR3nt: TGTGCCAGCAGTGAAGCGGGGGGGACAGAAGAGACCCAGTACTTC

j_gene: TRBJ1-6
v_gene: TRBV28
abundance: NA
d_gene: NA
CDR3aa: CASSLFGDSPLHF
CDR3nt: TGTGCCAGCAGTTTATTTGGGGATTCACCCCTCCACTTT

j_gene: TRBJ1-5
v_gene: TRBV21-1
abundance: NA
d_gene: NA
CDR3aa: CASSKGRTAHSNQPQHF
CDR3nt: TGTGCCAGCAGCAAAGGACGGACAGCTCATAGCAATCAGCCCCAGCATTTT

j_gene: TRBJ2-7
v_gene: TRBV29-1
abundance: NA
d_gene: TRBD1
CDR3aa: CSVEITGAYEQYF
CDR3nt: TGCAGCGTTGAGATCACAGGGGCCTACGAGCAGTACTTC

j_gene: TRBJ1-5
v_gene: TRBV19
abundance: NA
d_gene: TRBD1
CDR3aa: CASSYGQGQPQHF
CDR3nt: TGTGCCAGTAGTTATGGACAGGGTCAGCCCCAGCATTTT

j_gene: TRBJ2-2
v_gene: TRBV11-2
abundance: NA
d_gene: NA
CDR3aa: CASSEGVLTGELFF
CDR3nt: TGTGCCAGCAGCGAGGGGGTTTTAACCGGGGAGCTGTTTTTT

j_gene: TRBJ2-1
v_gene: TRBV7-2
abundance: NA
d_gene: NA
CDR3aa: CASSLNPYNEQFF
CDR3nt: TGTGCCAGCAGCTTAAACCCCTACAATGAGCAGTTCTTC

j_gene: TRBJ1-3
v_gene: TRBV6-1
abundance: NA
d_gene: TRBD1
CDR3aa: CAGWTGGIGNTIYF
CDR3nt: TGTGCCGGGTGGACAGGGGGTATAGGAAACACCATATATTTT

j_gene: TRBJ2-1
v_gene: TRBV6-5
abundance: NA
d_gene: TRBD2
CDR3aa: CASRVGGAPNEQFF
CDR3nt: TGTGCCAGCAGGGTCGGGGGGGCCCCCAATGAGCAGTTCTTC

j_gene: TRBJ2-7
v_gene: TRBV11-3
abundance: NA
d_gene: NA
CDR3aa: CASSSRSSYEQYF
CDR3nt: TGTGCCAGCAGCTCCAGGAGCTCCTACGAGCAGTACTTC

j_gene: TRBJ1-5
v_gene: TRBV2
abundance: NA
d_gene: TRBD1
CDR3aa: CASRGTGGNSNQPQHF
CDR3nt: TGTGCCAGCAGGGGGACAGGGGGAAATAGCAATCAGCCCCAGCATTTT

j_gene: TRBJ2-7
v_gene: TRBV29-1
abundance: NA
d_gene: NA
CDR3aa: CSAGSSGITYEQYF
CDR3nt: TGCAGCGCTGGAAGTAGTGGCATTACCTACGAGCAGTACTTC

j_gene: TRBJ2-7
v_gene: TRBV7-9
abundance: NA
d_gene: TRBD1
CDR3aa: CASSFLGGRDEQYF
CDR3nt: TGTGCCAGCAGCTTCCTAGGGGGCCGGGACGAGCAGTACTTC

j_gene: TRBJ2-3
v_gene: TRBV15
abundance: NA
d_gene: NA
CDR3aa: CATSRVSDHTQYF
CDR3nt: TGTGCCACCAGCAGAGTCTCGGACCATACGCAGTATTTT